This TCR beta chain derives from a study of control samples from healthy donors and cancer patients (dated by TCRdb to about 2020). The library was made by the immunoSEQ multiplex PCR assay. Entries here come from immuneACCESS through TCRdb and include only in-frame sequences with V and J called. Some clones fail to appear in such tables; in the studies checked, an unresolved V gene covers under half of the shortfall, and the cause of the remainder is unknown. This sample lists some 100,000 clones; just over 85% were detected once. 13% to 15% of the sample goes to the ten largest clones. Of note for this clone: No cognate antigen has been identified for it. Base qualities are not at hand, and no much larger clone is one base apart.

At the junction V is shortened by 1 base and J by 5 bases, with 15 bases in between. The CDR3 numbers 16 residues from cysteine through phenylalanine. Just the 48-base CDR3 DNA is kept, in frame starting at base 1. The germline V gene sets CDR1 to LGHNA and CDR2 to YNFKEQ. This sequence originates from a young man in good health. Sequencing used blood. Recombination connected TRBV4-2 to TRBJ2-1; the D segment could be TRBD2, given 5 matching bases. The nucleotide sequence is TGTGCCAGCAGCCAAGTAACGACTAACCAAGACAATGAGCAGTTCTTC. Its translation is CASSQVTTNQDNEQFF.